The present entry profiles one T cell receptor beta chain with its context. Its antigen is not known. The sample belongs to a study of ipilimumab plus nivolumab after autologous stem cell transplantation. The wider study: Patients received a median of roughly five ipilimumab and roughly eight nivolumab doses.

In germline, CDR1 is SGDLS, CDR2 YYNGEE. The length of the CDR3 is 15 residues. V lost 1 base and J 1 base, leaving 8 bases between the germline ends. Overall study findings and caveats: TCR repertoire, Treg phenotype and gut microbiota reportedly support more study of this approach.

Produced via immunoSEQ multiplex PCR; TCRdb's table is partial and in-frame only. The sample has about 20,000 clones, 70% to 85% seen once. Sequences were derived from PBMCs, sampled in a trial of ipilimumab plus nivolumab as post-transplant consolidation. The chain links TRBV9 to TRBJ2-2; possible D gene TRBD1, 6 bases. The clonotype comes from a male donor with diffuse large B-cell lymphoma. The DNA for the CDR3 is TGTGCCAGCAGCGTATTACAGGGGAACACCGGGGAGCTGTTTTTT. This translates into CASSVLQGNTGELFF.